Each of the 17 T cell receptor beta chains below was sequenced from the same sample in a study of cytomegalovirus exposure and HLA in healthy donors. The PCR employed 60 Vbeta primers together with 13 Jbeta primers. Repertoires were generated with immunoSEQ multiplex PCR, while TCRdb's copy carries only in-frame clones and drops some. The table records some 160,000 clones, 76% of them present only once. Sequenced: PBMCs. The receptor set was obtained from a woman aged 40 to 50 in good health and CMV-seronegative.

V gene TRBV5-6 combines with J gene TRBJ1-5, with D tentatively TRBD1 (5 bases). With 4 bases removed from V and 5 bases from J, the gap between germline ends came to 22 bases. The CDR3 has 17 amino acids. Germline-derived CDR1 and CDR2 are SGHDT and YYEEEE. The chain's CDR3 is CASSLTGGYGGDQPQHF. CDR3 nucleotides: TGTGCCAGCAGCCTCACCGGGGGTTACGGGGGGGATCAGCCCCAGCATTTT.

The CDR3 here is CASMRGIYGYTF. Here the CDR3 DNA reads TGTGCCAGTATGAGGGGGATCTATGGCTACACCTTC. The rearrangement uses TRBV19 and TRBJ1-2; a possible D gene is TRBD1 (6 bases). The CDR3 consists of 12 residues. V shed 7 bases and J shed 4 bases, with 10 bases lying between them. Per germline, CDR1 LNHDA and CDR2 SQIVND (reference sequence). The full variable domain, with the rest looked up from reference TRBV19 and TRBJ1-2, is DGGITQSPKYLFRKEGQNVTLSCEQNLNHDAMYWYRQDPGQGLRLIYYSQIVNDFQKGDIAEGYSVSREKKESFPLTVTSAQKNPTAFYLCASMRGIYGYTFGSGTRLTVV.

This clone was seen once. The germline gene is not matched at one end of the junction; a read error may be the cause. This chain joins TRBV7-9 and TRBJ2-2; TRBD1 might be the D (6 bases). The CDR3 runs to 14 residues. Germline V gene data show CDR1 as SEHNR and CDR2 as FQNEAQ (reference sequence). CDR3 loop: CSSSLQGTTGELFF. The DNA for the CDR3 is TGTTCCAGCAGCTTACAGGGTACCACCGGGGAGCTGTTTTTT.

The chain employs TRBV19 and TRBJ2-1; D perhaps matches TRBD2 (6 bases). Trimming removed 5 bases from V and 5 bases from J, with 13 bases in between. The CDR3 is 14 residues long. Germline V gives CDR1 LNHDA, CDR2 SQIVND (reference sequence). This CDR3 is CASSSPGGNNEQFF. CDR3 DNA sequence: TGTGCCAGTAGTTCGCCAGGAGGGAACAATGAGCAGTTCTTC. The full variable domain, in which reference TRBV19 and TRBJ2-1 provide the parts outside the CDR3, is DGGITQSPKYLFRKEGQNVTLSCEQNLNHDAMYWYRQDPGQGLRLIYYSQIVNDFQKGDIAEGYSVSREKKESFPLTVTSAQKNPTAFYLCASSSPGGNNEQFFGPGTRLTVL.

The CDR3 bases are TGTGCCATCAGTGAGACCAGACAGGGGGCGCTTAGGGGGACCCAGTACTTC. Translated, it gives CAISETRQGALRGTQYF. The chain is built from TRBV10-3 and TRBJ2-5; 10 bases align to TRBD1. This CDR3 is 17 amino acids long. Germline CDR1 and CDR2: ENHRY and SYGVKD. V shed 2 bases, J shed 7 bases, and the junction held 13 bases outside the gene matches.

Notes on this clone: Within the sample, other DNA sequences also encode this same CDR3. This chain links TRBV19 with TRBJ2-7; 11 nucleotides line up with TRBD2. CDR3 length equals 17 residues. Trimming cost V 5 bases and J 3 bases; bases outside gene matches: 12. CDR1 and CDR2 (germline): LNHDA, SQIVND (reference sequence). CDR3 nucleotide sequence: TGTGCCAGTAGTGTACGCCCGGATCTAGCGGGAGGCTACGAGCAGTACTTC. This sequence encodes CASSVRPDLAGGYEQYF.

The chain recombines TRBV19 with TRBJ1-6; 10 positions agree with TRBD1. Germline CDR1 is LNHDA and CDR2 is SQIVND (reference sequence). V was clipped by 6 bases and J by 8 bases; unmatched bases: 4. CDR3 length equals 14 residues. In DNA form, the CDR3 reads TGTGCCAGTAGGAGGGGGACAGGGGATTCACCCCTCCACTTT. Its translation: CASRRGTGDSPLHF.

The V and J genes are TRBV7-9 and TRBJ2-1; TRBD1 matches 7 bases. CDR1 SEHNR and CDR2 FQNEAQ come from the germline V gene (reference sequence). Losses at the gene ends were 5 bases for V and 2 bases for J; bases not matched to a gene: 9. The CDR3 covers 16 residues. CDR3: CASSRIPGQTYNEQFF. The CDR3 coding sequence is TGTGCCAGCAGCCGCATACCGGGACAGACCTACAATGAGCAGTTCTTC.

The chain is built from TRBV4-2 and TRBJ2-1, with 8 bases matching TRBD2. CDR1 LGHNA and CDR2 YNFKEQ come from the germline V gene. Losses at the gene ends were 3 bases for V and 9 bases for J; bases not matched to a gene: 22. The CDR3 covers 19 residues. Written as DNA, the CDR3 is TGTGCCAGCAGCCAGTTCATTTCTGGACTAGCTCCCGAGGAAGGTGAGCAGTTCTTC. Its protein is CASSQFISGLAPEEGEQFF.

The V and J genes are TRBV2 and TRBJ1-1; possible D gene TRBD1, 6 bases. Between the trimmed V and J ends, which lost 6 bases and 6 bases, there was a span of 11 bases. Germline V gives CDR1 SNHLY, CDR2 FYNNEI. CDR3 size: 12 residues. The CDR3 DNA sequence: TGTGCCAGCAGACTAGGGGGGGCTGAAGCTTTCTTT. It codes for CASRLGGAEAFF.

This sequence joins TRBV30 and TRBJ2-1, with TRBD1 matching 10 bases. In germline, CDR1 is GTSNPN, CDR2 SVGIG (reference sequence). With 0 bases clipped from V and 2 bases from J, the junction kept 4 bases outside the gene matches. CDR3 length equals 16 residues. CDR3 sequence (DNA): TGTGCCTGGAGTGTTCCCGGGACAGGGGCCTACAATGAGCAGTTCTTC. Translated, it gives CAWSVPGTGAYNEQFF.

This clone was counted once. V usage is TRBV28 and J usage is TRBJ2-1; 8 bases are a match to TRBD2. V dropped 5 bases and J dropped 4; count of bases not matched to a gene: 7. Germline CDR1 and CDR2: MDHEN and SYDVKM. This CDR3 region has 15 residues. CDR3 DNA sequence: TGTGCCAGCAGTCCGAGCGGGAGTATATACAATGAGCAGTTCTTC. Translation gives CASSPSGSIYNEQFF.

The chain carries TRBV28 and TRBJ2-3; a possible D gene is TRBD1 (5 bases). The V and J ends lost 3 bases and 5 bases respectively, with 12 bases between them. From germline, CDR1 is MDHEN and CDR2 SYDVKM. The CDR3 covers 14 residues. The CDR3 coding sequence is TGTGCCAGCAGTTTTTCCCCAGGGCAAGATACGCAGTATTTT. It translates to CASSFSPGQDTQYF.

This clone was found a few times. The V and J genes are TRBV19 and TRBJ1-1, with 10 bases identical to TRBD1. The ends lost 4 bases at V and 6 bases at J; junction bases unmatched: 5. This CDR3 comprises 14 residues. Looked up from germline, CDR1 is LNHDA and CDR2 is SQIVND (reference sequence). The CDR3 coding sequence is TGTGCCAGTAGTACAGTGGACAGGGGGGCTGAAGCTTTCTTT. This translates into CASSTVDRGAEAFF. Based on the CDR3 plus reference TRBV19 and TRBJ1-1, the full variable domain is DGGITQSPKYLFRKEGQNVTLSCEQNLNHDAMYWYRQDPGQGLRLIYYSQIVNDFQKGDIAEGYSVSREKKESFPLTVTSAQKNPTAFYLCASSTVDRGAEAFFGQGTRLTVV.

J is TRBJ2-2 and V is TRBV6-5; possible D gene TRBD2, 6 bases. CDR1 is MNHEY, CDR2 SVGAGI, per germline. This CDR3 has 16 residues. With 3 bases removed from V and 5 bases from J, the gap between germline ends came to 16 bases. CDR3 nucleotide sequence: TGTGCCAGCAGTTATAGAGGATTTGGGACTACCGGGGAGCTGTTTTTT. Translating gives CASSYRGFGTTGELFF.

This clone has a handful of counts. J is TRBJ1-1 and V is TRBV4-2; TRBD1 is a possible D gene (5 bases). CDR3 length: 13 residues. The germline V gene encodes CDR1 LGHNA and CDR2 YNFKEQ. V was pared by 0 bases and J by 3 bases, with 5 bases between. The CDR3 DNA reads as TGTGCCAGCAGCCAAGACAGGGACACTGAAGCTTTCTTT. Protein sequence: CASSQDRDTEAFF.

This rearrangement joins TRBV11-2 to TRBJ2-1; D perhaps matches TRBD2 (6 bases). The V gene's germline CDR1 is SGHAT and CDR2 FQNNGV. CDR3 length: 17 residues. Deletions cut 2 bases from V and 9 bases from J, with 23 bases between. In nucleotides, the CDR3 is TGTGCCAGCAGCTTAACATACTGGACTAATCGGAGTAGTGAGCAGTTCTTC. As protein: CASSLTYWTNRSSEQFF.